The subject of this entry is one T cell receptor (beta chain). Its target is not known. This sample is part of a study of beta chain features in type 1 diabetes. Overall study context: Researchers looked at 85 million to 110 million sorted cells across all samples. Regarding the study as a whole: Among patients, naive, central memory and Treg TCRB repertoires appeared more similar than among healthy donors.

One heparinised draw of blood, averaging about 120 mL, came from each donor. The germline gives CDR1 SGHRS, CDR2 YFSETQ. The V end lost 4 bases, the J end lost 0 bases, and 10 bases lay between the germline ends. CDR3 length equals 14 residues. Investigators reverse transcribed all isolated RNA, so they sequenced expressed TCRB transcripts. Generated by immunoSEQ multiplex PCR, the TCRdb table keeps only in-frame clones and is missing some. The table records some 150,000 clones, roughly 7.2% of them present only once. J is TRBJ1-1 and V is TRBV5-1; D remains ambiguous. The specimen was central memory CD4+ T cells from blood. The clonotype was recovered from a woman aged 25 to 45 in good health. The CDR3 sequence is CASSVRGLNTEAFF. The DNA for the CDR3 is TGCGCCAGCAGCGTCCGAGGCCTGAACACTGAAGCTTTCTTT. Together with reference TRBV5-1 and TRBJ1-1, the CDR3 gives the full variable domain: KAGVTQTPRYLIKTRGQQVTLSCSPISGHRSVSWYQQTPGQGLQFLFEYFSETQRNKGNFPGRFSGRQFSNSRSEMNVSTLELGDSALYLCASSVRGLNTEAFFGQGTRLTVV.